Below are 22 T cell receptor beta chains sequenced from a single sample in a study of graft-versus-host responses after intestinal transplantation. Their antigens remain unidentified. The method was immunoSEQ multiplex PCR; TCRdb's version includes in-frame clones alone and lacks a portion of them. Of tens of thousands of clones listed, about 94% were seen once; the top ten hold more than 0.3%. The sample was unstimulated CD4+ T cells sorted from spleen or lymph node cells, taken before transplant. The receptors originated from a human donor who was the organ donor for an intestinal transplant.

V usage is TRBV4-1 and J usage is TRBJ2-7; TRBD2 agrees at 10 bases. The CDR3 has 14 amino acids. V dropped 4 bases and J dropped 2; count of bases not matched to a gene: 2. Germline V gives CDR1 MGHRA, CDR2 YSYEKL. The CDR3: CASSLSGGAYEQYF. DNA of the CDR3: TGCGCCAGCAGCCTCAGCGGGGGGGCCTACGAGCAGTACTTC.

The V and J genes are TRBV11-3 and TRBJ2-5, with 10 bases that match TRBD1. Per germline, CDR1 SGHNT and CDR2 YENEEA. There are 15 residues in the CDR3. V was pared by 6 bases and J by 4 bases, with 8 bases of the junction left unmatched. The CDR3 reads CASSRGQGRGETQYF. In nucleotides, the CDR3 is TGTGCCAGCAGTCGGGGACAGGGGAGGGGAGAGACCCAGTACTTC.

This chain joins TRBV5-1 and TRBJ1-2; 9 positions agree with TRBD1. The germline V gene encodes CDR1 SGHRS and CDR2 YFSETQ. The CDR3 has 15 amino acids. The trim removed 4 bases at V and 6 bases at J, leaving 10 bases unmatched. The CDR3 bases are TGCGCCAGCAGCATAAACCCCGGGACAGGGAATGGCTACACCTTC. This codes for CASSINPGTGNGYTF.

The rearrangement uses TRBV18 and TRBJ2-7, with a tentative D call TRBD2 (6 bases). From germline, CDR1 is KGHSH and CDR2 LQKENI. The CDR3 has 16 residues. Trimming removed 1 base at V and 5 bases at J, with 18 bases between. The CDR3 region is CASSPRPGRIRDEQYF. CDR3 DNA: TGTGCCAGCTCACCACGTCCAGGGAGGATCAGGGACGAGCAGTACTTC.

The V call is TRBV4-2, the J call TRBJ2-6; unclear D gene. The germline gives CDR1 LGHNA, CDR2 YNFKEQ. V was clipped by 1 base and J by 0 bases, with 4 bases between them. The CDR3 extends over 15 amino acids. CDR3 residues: CASSQGSSGANVLTF. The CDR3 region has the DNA TGTGCCAGCAGCCAAGGGAGCTCTGGGGCCAACGTCCTGACTTTC.

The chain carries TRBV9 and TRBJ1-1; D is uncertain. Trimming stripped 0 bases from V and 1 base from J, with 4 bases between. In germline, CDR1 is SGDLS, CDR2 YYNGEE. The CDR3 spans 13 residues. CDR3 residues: CASSVVQNTEAFF. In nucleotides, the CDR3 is TGTGCCAGCAGCGTAGTACAGAACACTGAAGCTTTCTTT.

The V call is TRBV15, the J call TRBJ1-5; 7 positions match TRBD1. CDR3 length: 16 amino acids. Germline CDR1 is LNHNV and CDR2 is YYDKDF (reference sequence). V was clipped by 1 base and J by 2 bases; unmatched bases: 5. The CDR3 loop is CATSRGGGTGNQPQHF. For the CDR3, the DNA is TGTGCCACCAGCAGAGGAGGGGGGACAGGCAATCAGCCCCAGCATTTT.

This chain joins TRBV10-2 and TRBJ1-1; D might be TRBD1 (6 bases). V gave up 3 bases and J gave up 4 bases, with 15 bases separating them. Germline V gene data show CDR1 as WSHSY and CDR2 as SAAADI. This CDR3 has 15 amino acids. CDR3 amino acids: CASSDPRGESTEAFF. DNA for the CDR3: TGCGCCAGCAGTGACCCTAGGGGGGAGAGCACTGAAGCTTTCTTT.

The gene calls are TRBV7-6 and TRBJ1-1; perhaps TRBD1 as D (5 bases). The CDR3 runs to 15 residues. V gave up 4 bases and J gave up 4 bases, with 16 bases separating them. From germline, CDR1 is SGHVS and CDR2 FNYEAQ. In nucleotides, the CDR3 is TGTGCCAGCAGCTCTGGGAGGGGCCCGGGCACTGAAGCTTTCTTT. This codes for CASSSGRGPGTEAFF.

DNA for the CDR3: TGTGCCAGCTCACCAAGGCACACCGACACTGAAGCTTTCTTT. It specifies CASSPRHTDTEAFF. V gene TRBV18 combines with J gene TRBJ1-1; D gene unclear. Trimming cost V 2 bases and J 3 bases, with 10 bases left between them. Germline assignment: CDR1 KGHSH and CDR2 LQKENI. The CDR3 has 14 amino acids. The full variable domain, rest sourced from reference TRBV18 and TRBJ1-1, is NAGVMQNPRHLVRRRGQEARLRCSPMKGHSHVYWYRQLPEEGLKFMVYLQKENIIDESGMPKERFSAEFPKEGPSILRIQQVVRGDSAAYFCASSPRHTDTEAFFGQGTRLTVV.

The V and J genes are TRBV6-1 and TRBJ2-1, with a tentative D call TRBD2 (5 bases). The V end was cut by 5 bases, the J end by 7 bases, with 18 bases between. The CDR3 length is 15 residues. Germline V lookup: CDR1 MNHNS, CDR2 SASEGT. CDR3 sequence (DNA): TGTGCCAGCAGTCGGACTTTTAGGGCGCTGAATGAGCAGTTCTTC. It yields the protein CASSRTFRALNEQFF.

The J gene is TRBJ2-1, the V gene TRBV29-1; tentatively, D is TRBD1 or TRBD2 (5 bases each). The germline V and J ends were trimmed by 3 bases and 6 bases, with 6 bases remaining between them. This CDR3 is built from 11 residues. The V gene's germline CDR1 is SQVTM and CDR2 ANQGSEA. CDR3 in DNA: TGCAGCGTTGAGGGACCCAATGAGCAGTTCTTC. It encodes CSVEGPNEQFF.

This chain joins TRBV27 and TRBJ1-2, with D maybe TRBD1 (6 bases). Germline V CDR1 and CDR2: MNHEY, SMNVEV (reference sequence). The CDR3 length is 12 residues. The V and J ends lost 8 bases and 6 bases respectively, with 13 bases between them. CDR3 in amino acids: CASGRTVDGYTF. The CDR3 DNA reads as TGTGCCAGCGGACGGACAGTTGATGGCTACACCTTC.

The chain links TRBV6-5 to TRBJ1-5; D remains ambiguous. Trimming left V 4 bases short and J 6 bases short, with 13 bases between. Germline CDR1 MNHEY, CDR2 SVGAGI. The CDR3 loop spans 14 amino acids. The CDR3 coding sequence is TGTGCCAGCAGTTCCGGTGAGAACGCTCAGCCCCAGCATTTT. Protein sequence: CASSSGENAQPQHF.

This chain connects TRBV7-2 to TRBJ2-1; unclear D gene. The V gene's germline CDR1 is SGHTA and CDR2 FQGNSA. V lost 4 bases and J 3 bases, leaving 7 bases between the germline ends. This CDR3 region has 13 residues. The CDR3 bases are TGTGCCAGCAGCTGGGCTAGCTACAATGAGCAGTTCTTC. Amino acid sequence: CASSWASYNEQFF.

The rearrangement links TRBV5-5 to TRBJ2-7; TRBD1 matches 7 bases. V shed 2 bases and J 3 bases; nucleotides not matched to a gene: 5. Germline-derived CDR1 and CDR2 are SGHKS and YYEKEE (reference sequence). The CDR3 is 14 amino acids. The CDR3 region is CASSFSDRVYEQYF. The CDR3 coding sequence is TGTGCCAGCAGCTTTTCCGACAGGGTCTACGAGCAGTACTTC. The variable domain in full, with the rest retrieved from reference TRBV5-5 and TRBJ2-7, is DAGVTQSPTHLIKTRGQQVTLRCSPISGHKSVSWYQQVLGQGPQFIFQYYEKEERGRGNFPDRFSARQFPNYSSELNVNALLLGDSALYLCASSFSDRVYEQYFGPGTRLTVT.

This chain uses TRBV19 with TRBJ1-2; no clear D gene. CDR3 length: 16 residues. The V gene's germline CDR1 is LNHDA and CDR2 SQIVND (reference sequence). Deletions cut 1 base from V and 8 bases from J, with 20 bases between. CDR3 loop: CASSIAHRPIGYGYTF. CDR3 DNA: TGTGCCAGTAGTATAGCGCACAGACCCATCGGATACGGCTACACCTTC.

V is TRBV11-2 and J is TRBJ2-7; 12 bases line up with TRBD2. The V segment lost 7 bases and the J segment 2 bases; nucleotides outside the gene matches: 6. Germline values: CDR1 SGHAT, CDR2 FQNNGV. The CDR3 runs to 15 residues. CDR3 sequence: CASTATSGGTYEQYF. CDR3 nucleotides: TGTGCCAGCACCGCGACTAGCGGGGGAACCTACGAGCAGTACTTC.

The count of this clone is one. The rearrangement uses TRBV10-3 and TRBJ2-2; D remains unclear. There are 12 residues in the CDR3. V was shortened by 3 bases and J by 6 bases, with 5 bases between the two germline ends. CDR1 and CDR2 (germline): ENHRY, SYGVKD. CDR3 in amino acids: CAISDDPGELFF. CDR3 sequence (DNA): TGTGCCATCAGTGATGATCCCGGGGAGCTGTTTTTT.

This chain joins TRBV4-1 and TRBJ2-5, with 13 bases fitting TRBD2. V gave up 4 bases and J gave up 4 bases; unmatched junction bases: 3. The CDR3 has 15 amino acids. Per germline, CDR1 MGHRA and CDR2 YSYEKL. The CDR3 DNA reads TGCGCCAGCAGCCGTGGACTAGCGGGGGTAGAGACCCAGTACTTC. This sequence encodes CASSRGLAGVETQYF.

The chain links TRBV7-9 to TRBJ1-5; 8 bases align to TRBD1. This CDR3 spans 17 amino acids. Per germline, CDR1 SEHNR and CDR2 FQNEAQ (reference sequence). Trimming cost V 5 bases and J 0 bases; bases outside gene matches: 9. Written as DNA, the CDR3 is TGTGCCAGCAGCACCCCGGACAGGGCCTATAGCAATCAGCCCCAGCATTTT. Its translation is CASSTPDRAYSNQPQHF.

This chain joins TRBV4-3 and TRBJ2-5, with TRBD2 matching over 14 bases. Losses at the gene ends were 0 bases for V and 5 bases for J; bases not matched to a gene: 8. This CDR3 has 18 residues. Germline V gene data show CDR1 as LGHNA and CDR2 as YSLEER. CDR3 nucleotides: TGCGCCAGCAGCCAAGAAGTTTGGGGACTAGCGGGGGCTGAGACCCAGTACTTC. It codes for CASSQEVWGLAGAETQYF.